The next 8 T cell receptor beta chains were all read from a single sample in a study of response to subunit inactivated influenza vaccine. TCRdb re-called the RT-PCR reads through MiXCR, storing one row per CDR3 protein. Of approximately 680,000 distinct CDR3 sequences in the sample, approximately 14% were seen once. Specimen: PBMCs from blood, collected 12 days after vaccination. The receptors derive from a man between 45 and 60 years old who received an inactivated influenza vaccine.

Here the CDR3 reads CASSIGREQYF. The CDR3 DNA reads TGCGCCAGCAGCATAGGGAGGGAGCAGTACTTC. The chain is built from TRBV5-1 and TRBJ2-7, with a tentative D call TRBD2 (6 bases). The CDR3 loop spans 11 amino acids. The V gene lost 4 bases and the J gene lost 7 bases, with 9 bases spanning the gap. Germline CDR1 and CDR2: SGHRS and YFSETQ.

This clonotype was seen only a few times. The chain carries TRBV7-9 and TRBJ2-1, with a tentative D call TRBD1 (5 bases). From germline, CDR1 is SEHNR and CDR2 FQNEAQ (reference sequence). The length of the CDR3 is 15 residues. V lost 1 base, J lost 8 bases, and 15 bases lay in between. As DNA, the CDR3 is TGTGCCAGCAGCTTAGGTCAGGGATCGTATGATGAGCAGTTCTTC. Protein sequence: CASSLGQGSYDEQFF. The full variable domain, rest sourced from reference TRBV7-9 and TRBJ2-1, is DTGVSQNPRHKITKRGQNVTFRCDPISEHNRLYWYRQTLGQGPEFLTYFQNEAQLEKSRLLSDRFSAERPKGSFSTLEIQRTEQGDSAMYLCASSLGQGSYDEQFFGPGTRLTVL.

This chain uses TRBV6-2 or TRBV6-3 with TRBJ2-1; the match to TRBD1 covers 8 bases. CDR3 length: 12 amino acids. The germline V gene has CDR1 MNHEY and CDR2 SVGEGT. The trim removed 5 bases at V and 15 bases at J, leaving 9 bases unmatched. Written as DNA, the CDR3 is TGTGCCAGCAGTCCGACCCGGGACAGGCTGTTCTTC. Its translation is CASSPTRDRLFF.

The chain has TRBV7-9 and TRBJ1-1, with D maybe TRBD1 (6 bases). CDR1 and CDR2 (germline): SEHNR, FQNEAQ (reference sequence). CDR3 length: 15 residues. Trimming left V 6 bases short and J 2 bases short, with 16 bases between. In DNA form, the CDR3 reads TGTGCCAGCAGTTCAGGGGCGTGGGTTAACACTGAAGCTTTCTTT. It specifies CASSSGAWVNTEAFF.

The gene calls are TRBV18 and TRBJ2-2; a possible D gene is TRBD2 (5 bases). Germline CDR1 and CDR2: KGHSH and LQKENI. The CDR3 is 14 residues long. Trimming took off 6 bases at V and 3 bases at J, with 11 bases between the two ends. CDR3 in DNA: TGTGCCAGCTCCTCCGCGGACTACACCGGGGAGCTGTTTTTT. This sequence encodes CASSSADYTGELFF.

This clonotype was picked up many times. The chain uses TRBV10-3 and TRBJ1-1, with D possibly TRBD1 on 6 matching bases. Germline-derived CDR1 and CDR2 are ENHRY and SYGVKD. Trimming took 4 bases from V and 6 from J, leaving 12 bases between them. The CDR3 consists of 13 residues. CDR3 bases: TGTGCCATCAGTGTAGGGGGGGGAGCTGAAGCTTTCTTT. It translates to CAISVGGGAEAFF.

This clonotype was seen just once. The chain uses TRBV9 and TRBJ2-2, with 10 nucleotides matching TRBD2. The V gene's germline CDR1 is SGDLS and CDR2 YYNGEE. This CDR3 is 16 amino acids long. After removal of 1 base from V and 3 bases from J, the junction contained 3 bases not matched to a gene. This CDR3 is CASSVRGLAHTGELFF. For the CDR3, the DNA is TGTGCCAGCAGCGTAAGGGGACTAGCGCACACCGGGGAGCTGTTTTTT.

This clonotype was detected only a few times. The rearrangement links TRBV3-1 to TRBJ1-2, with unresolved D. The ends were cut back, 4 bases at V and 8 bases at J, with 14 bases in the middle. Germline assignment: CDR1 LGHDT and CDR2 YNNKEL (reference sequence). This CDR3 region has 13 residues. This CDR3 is CASSPRSLGGYTF. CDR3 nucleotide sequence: TGTGCCAGCAGCCCTCGCTCCCTGGGCGGCTACACCTTC.